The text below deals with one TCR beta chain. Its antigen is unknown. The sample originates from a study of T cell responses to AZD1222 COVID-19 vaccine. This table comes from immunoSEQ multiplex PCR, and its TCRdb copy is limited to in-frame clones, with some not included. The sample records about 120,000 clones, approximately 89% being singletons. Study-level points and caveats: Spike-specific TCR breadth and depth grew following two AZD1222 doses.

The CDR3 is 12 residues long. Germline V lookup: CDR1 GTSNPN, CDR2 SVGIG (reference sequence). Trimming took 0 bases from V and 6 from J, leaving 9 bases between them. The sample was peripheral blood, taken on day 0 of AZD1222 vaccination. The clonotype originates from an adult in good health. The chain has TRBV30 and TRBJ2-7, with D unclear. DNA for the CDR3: TGTGCCTGGAGTGTACCCCAGGCCGAGCAGTACTTC. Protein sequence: CAWSVPQAEQYF.